This T cell receptor beta chain was obtained from a study of identifying expanded T cells in peripheral blood. On this clone itself: Antigen specificity is unknown.

Sequencing was performed with immunoSEQ multiplex PCR; in TCRdb, only in-frame clones are kept and a portion is missing. Of over 100,000 clones in the sample, around 88% are singletons; the top ten hold 13% to 15%. Collection occurred without any documented infections or immune events in donors. Germline-derived CDR1 and CDR2 are LNHDA and SQIVND (reference sequence). CDR3 size: 15 residues. Unmatched junction bases numbered 5, after V lost 7 bases and J lost 0 bases. Study findings and constraints: Across healthy donors, higher total template counts meant significantly greater roughly 2-week count variance. Over two and four weeks, about 15 and 18 clones changed, versus approximately 1.2 between replicates.

The sequencing sample was made of blood. The source of this sequence is a person aged 18 to 69 in good health. The rearrangement joins TRBV19 to TRBJ2-2, with 7 positions matching TRBD2. The CDR3 bases are TGTGCCAGTATGGGAGGGATGGCGAACACCGGGGAGCTGTTTTTT. This gives the protein CASMGGMANTGELFF.